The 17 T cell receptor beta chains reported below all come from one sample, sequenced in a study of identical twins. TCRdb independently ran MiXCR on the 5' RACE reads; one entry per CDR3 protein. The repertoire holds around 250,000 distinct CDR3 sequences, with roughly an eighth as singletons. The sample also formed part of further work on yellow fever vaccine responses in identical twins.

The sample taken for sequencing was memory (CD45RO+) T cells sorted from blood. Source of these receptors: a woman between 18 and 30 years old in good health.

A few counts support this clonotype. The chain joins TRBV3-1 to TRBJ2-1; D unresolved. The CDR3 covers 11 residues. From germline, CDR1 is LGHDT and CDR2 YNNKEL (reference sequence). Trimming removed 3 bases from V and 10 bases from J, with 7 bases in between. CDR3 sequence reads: CASSHPTEQFF. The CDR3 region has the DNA TGTGCCAGCAGCCATCCGACGGAGCAGTTCTTC.

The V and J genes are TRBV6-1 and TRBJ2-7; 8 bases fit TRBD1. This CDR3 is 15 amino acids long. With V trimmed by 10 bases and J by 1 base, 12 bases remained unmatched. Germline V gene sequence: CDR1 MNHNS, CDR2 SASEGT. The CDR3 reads CATTSWGQDSYEQYF. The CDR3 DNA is TGTGCCACCACAAGTTGGGGACAGGATTCCTACGAGCAGTACTTC.

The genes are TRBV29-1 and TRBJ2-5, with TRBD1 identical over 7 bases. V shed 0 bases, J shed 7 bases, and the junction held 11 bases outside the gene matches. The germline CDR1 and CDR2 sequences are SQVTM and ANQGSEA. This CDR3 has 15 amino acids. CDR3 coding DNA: TGCAGCGTTGAAGATCCCAAGACAGGGAGCGTGACCCAGTACTTC. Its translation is CSVEDPKTGSVTQYF.

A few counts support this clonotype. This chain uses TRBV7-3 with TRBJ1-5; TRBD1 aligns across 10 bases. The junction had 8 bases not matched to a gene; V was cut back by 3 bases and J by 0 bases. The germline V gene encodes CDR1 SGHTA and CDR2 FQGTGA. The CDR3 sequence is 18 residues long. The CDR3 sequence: CASSFPGTGDYSNQPQHF. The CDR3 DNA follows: TGTGCCAGCAGCTTTCCCGGGACAGGGGATTATAGCAATCAGCCCCAGCATTTT. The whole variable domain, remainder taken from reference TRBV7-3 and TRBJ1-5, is GAGVSQTPSNKVTEKGKYVELRCDPISGHTALYWYRQSLGQGPEFLIYFQGTGAADDSGLPNDRFFAVRPEGSVSTLKIQRTERGDSAVYLCASSFPGTGDYSNQPQHFGDGTRLSIL.

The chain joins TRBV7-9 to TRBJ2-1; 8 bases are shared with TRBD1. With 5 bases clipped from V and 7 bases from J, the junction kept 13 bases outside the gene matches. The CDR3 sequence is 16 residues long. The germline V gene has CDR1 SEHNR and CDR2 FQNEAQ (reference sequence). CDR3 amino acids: CASSHPPGQANNEQFF. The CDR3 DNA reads TGTGCCAGCAGCCACCCTCCGGGACAGGCGAATAATGAGCAGTTCTTC.

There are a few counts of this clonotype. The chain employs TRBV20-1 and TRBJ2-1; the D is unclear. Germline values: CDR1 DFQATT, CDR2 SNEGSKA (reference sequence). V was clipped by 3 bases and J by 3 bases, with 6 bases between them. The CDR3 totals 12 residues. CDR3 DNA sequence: TGCAGTGCTAGTCAGGTCTACAATGAGCAGTTCTTC. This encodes CSASQVYNEQFF.

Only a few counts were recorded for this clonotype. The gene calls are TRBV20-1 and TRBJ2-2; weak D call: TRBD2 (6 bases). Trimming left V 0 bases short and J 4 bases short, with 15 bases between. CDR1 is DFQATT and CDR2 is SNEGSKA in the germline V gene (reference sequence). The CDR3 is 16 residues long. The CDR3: CSARDRRTGGTGELFF. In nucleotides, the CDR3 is TGCAGTGCTAGAGATAGGCGCACCGGGGGCACCGGGGAGCTGTTTTTT.

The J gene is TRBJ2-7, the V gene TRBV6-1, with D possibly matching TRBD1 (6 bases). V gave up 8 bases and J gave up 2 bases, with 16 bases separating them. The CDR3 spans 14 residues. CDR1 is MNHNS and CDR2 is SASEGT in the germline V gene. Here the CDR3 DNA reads TGTGCCAGCGACCCCGGGGACATCACCTACGAGCAGTACTTC. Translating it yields CASDPGDITYEQYF.

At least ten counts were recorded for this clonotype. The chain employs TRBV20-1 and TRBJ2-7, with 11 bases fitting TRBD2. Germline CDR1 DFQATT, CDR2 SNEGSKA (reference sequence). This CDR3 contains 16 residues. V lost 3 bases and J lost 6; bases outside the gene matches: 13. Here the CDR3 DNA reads TGCAGTGCTAGGGCTAGCGGGGGGAGCCAAATGGCCGAGCAGTACTTC. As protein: CSARASGGSQMAEQYF.

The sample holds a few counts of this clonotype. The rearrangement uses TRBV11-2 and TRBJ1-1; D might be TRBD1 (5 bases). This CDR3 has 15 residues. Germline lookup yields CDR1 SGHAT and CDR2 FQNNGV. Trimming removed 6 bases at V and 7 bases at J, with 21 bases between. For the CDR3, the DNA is TGTGCCAGCAGATATATCGGAACGGGGGGTTTTGAAGCTTTCTTT. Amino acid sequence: CASRYIGTGGFEAFF. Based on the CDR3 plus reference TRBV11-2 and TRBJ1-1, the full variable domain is EAGVAQSPRYKIIEKRQSVAFWCNPISGHATLYWYQQILGQGPKLLIQFQNNGVVDDSQLPKDRFSAERLKGVDSTLKIQPAKLEDSAVYLCASRYIGTGGFEAFFGQGTRLTVV.

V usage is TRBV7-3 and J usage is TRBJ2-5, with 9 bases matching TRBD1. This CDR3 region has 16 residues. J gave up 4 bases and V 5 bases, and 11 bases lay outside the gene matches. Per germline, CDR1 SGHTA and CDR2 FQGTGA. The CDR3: CASSQEGDRVGETQYF. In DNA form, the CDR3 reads TGTGCCAGCAGCCAAGAGGGGGACAGGGTGGGAGAGACCCAGTACTTC.

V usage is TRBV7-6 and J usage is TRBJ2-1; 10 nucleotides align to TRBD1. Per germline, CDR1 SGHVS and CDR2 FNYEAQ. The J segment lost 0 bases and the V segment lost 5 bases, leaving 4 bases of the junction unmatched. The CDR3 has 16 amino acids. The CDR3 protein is CASSPRTGGSYNEQFF. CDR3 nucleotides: TGTGCCAGCAGCCCAAGGACAGGGGGCTCCTACAATGAGCAGTTCTTC.

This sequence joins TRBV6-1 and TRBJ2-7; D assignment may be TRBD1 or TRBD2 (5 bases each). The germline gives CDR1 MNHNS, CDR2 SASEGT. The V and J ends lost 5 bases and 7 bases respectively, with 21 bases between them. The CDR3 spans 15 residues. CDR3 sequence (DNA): TGTGCCAGCAGTATAAACAGTAAGGGGACGAGTGAGCAGTACTTC. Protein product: CASSINSKGTSEQYF.

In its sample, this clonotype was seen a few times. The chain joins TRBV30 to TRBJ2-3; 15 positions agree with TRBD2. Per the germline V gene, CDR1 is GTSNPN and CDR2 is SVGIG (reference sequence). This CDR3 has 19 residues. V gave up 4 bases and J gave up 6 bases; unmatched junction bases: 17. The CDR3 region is CAWILQGRTSGGAFDTQYF. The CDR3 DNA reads TGTGCCTGGATCCTGCAGGGTCGGACTAGCGGGGGGGCCTTCGATACGCAGTATTTT.

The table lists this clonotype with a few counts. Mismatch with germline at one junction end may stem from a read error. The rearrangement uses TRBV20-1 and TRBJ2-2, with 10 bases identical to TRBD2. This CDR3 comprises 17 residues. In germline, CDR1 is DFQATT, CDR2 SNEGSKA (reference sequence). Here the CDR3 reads CCARDPLSGGATGELFF. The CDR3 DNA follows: TGCTGTGCTAGAGACCCACTAAGCGGGGGGGCCACCGGGGAGCTGTTTTTT.

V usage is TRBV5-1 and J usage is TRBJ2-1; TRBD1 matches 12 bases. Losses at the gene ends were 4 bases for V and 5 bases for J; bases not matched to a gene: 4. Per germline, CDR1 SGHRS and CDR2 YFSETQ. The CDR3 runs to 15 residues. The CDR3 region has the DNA TGCGCCAGCAGCGCCGGGACAGGGGGCAACAATGAGCAGTTCTTC. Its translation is CASSAGTGGNNEQFF.

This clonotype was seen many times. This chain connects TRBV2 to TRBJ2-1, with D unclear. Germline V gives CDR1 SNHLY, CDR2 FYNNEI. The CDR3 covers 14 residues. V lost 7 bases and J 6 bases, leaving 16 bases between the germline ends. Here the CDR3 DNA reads TGTGCCAGCATGATTCAGGTCCAGGCCAATGAGCAGTTCTTC. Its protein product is CASMIQVQANEQFF.